The 9 T cell receptor beta chains below all came from one sample that was sequenced in a study of blood T cell repertoires in COVID-19. The assay was immunoSEQ multiplex PCR, and TCRdb's table has in-frame clones only and misses some. Of around 250,000 clones detected, around 93% appear once; the ten largest clones hold approximately 1.2%. The sequenced material came from PBMCs or T cells enriched from blood (not recorded which). The receptors shown here come from a human donor in a cohort exposed to, infected with or recovered from COVID-19 (not recorded which). The donor label of this sample is uncertain.

The J gene is TRBJ1-2, the V gene TRBV7-9; 10 bases match TRBD1. CDR1 is SEHNR, CDR2 FQNEAQ, per germline (reference sequence). There are 14 residues in the CDR3. Losses at the gene ends were 5 bases for V and 5 bases for J; bases not matched to a gene: 5. In DNA, the CDR3 is TGTGCCAGCAGCCCCCGGACAGGGGGGTATGGCTACACCTTC. As protein: CASSPRTGGYGYTF.

The DNA for the CDR3 is TGTGCCAGCAGCCCCCCTAGCGGGGGGACCACAGATACGCAGTATTTT. Translating gives CASSPPSGGTTDTQYF. This sequence joins TRBV9 and TRBJ2-3; 11 nucleotides line up with TRBD2. Germline lookup yields CDR1 SGDLS and CDR2 YYNGEE. Trimming at V came to 4 bases and at J to 2 bases, leaving 6 bases not matched to a gene. The length of the CDR3 is 16 residues.

This clone was seen a few times. The rearrangement links TRBV4-3 to TRBJ1-1; no clear D. V dropped 0 bases and J dropped 0 bases, with 8 bases sitting between them. Germline CDR1 and CDR2: LGHNA and YSLEER. The CDR3 contains 15 residues. CDR3 residues: CASSQDRIMNTEAFF. CDR3 coding DNA: TGCGCCAGCAGCCAAGACAGGATTATGAACACTGAAGCTTTCTTT.

The rearrangement uses TRBV9 and TRBJ2-1; 9 nucleotides align to TRBD2. Per the germline V gene, CDR1 is SGDLS and CDR2 is YYNGEE. There are 16 residues in the CDR3. V trimming: 4 bases; J trimming: 7 bases; junction bases outside the gene matches: 12. The CDR3 region is CASSLAGLAGFNEQFF. The CDR3 nucleotides read TGTGCCAGCAGCCTAGCCGGTCTAGCGGGGTTTAATGAGCAGTTCTTC. Full variable domain (remainder filled in from reference TRBV9 and TRBJ2-1): DSGVTQTPKHLITATGQRVTLRCSPRSGDLSVYWYQQSLDQGLQFLIQYYNGEERAKGNILERFSAQQFPDLHSELNLSSLELGDSALYFCASSLAGLAGFNEQFFGPGTRLTVL.

The genes are TRBV11-2 and TRBJ1-6, with D perhaps matching TRBD1 (5 bases). Trimming removed 1 base from V and 7 bases from J, with 8 bases in between. Germline CDR1 SGHAT, CDR2 FQNNGV. The CDR3 is 14 amino acids. The CDR3 spells CASSLVAGNSPLHF. DNA of the CDR3: TGTGCCAGCAGCTTAGTAGCAGGGAATTCACCCCTCCACTTT.

This clone was counted a single time. V is TRBV25-1 and J is TRBJ1-4; the D is unclear. Germline CDR1 reads MGHDK; CDR2 reads SYGVNS. Trimming left V 3 bases short and J 10 bases short, with 18 bases between. The CDR3 contains 15 residues. Here the CDR3 DNA reads TGTGCCAGCAGTGAGAACCGGGCTCATCGGGGAAAACTGTTTTTT. It is translated as CASSENRAHRGKLFF.

J is TRBJ1-4 and V is TRBV29-1, with D possibly TRBD1 on 5 matching bases. Germline loops: CDR1 SQVTM, CDR2 ANQGSEA. The CDR3 has 11 residues. Between the trimmed V and J ends, which lost 5 bases and 11 bases, there was a span of 12 bases. CDR3 sequence reads: CSVQTAWKLFF. The DNA for the CDR3 is TGCAGCGTTCAGACAGCCTGGAAACTGTTTTTT.

This chain links TRBV4-1 with TRBJ2-3; 13 bases align to TRBD2. The CDR3 sequence is 19 residues long. V trimming: 5 bases; J trimming: 0 bases; junction bases outside the gene matches: 11. CDR1 MGHRA and CDR2 YSYEKL come from the germline V gene. CDR3 nucleotide sequence: TGCGCCAGCAGCATAGCACTAGCGGGGGGGTTTGCTAGCACAGATACGCAGTATTTT. It yields the protein CASSIALAGGFASTDTQYF.

This clone was seen a single time. The V and J genes are TRBV19 and TRBJ1-2, with D perhaps matching TRBD1 (5 bases). Trimming removed 6 bases from V and 0 bases from J, with 20 bases in between. Per the germline V gene, CDR1 is LNHDA and CDR2 is SQIVND (reference sequence). This CDR3 region has 17 residues. Here the CDR3 DNA reads TGTGCCAGTAGATTCTCACACCGGACACCGGCTAACTATGGCTACACCTTC. This codes for CASRFSHRTPANYGYTF.